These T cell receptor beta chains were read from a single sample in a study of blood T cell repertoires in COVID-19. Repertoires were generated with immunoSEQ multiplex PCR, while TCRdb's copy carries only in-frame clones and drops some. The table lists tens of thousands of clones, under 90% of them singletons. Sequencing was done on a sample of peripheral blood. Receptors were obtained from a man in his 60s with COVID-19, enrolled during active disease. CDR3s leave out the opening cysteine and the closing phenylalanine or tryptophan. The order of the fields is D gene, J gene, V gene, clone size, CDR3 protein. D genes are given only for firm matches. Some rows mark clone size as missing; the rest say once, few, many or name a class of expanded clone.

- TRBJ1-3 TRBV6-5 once ASRLGGESGNTIY
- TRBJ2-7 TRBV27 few ASSLGAEQY
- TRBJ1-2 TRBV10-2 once ASSEPGLGYGYT
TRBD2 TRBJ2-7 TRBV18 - ASSPETGLDTYEQY
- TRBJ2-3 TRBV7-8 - ASSPDTDTQY
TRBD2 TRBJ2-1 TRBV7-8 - ASSPLLAGYDDNEQF
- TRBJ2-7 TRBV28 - ASTQSGSEEQY
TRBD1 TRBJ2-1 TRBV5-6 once ASSLGGGESNEQF
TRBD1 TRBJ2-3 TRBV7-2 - ASSVSSGTGSLY
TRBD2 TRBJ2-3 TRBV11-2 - ASSLRLAGRFTSTDTQY
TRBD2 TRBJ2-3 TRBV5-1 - ASSFQTGTSESTDTQY
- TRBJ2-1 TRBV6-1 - ASSEEEGRGRF
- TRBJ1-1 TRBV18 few ASSPGTANTEAF
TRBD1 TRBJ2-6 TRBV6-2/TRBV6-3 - ASSAPQGAVGANVLT
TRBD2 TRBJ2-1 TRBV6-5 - ASTWSTSGSDEQF
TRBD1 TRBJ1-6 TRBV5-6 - ASSFGDRESPLH
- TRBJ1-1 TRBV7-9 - ASSRGRGAEAF
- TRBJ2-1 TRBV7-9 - ASSRDLFEQF
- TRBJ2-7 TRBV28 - ASSLGSLRVQY
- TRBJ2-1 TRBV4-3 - ASSQEARLTLYNEQF
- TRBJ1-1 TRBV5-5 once ASSLVGVGTEAF
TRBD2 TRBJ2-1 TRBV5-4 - ASSVRLAGGDNEQF
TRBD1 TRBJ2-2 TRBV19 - ASSMPQGTGELF
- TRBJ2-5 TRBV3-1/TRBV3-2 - ASSRGEQETQY
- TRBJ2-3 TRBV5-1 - ASSLGLEDTQY
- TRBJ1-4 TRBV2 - ASVDRIRAGEKLF
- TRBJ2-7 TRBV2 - ASSEIVYEQY
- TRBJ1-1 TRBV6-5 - ASSPRGATEAF
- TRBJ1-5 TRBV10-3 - AISVDRRGAEGNQPQH
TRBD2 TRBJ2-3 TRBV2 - ASSEQRGGTDTQY
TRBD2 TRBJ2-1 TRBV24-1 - ATSALAGRRYNEQF
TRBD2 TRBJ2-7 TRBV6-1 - ASSEEAGGSYEQY
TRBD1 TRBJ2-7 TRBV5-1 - ASRQGMGEQY
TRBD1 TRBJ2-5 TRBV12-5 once ASSRDSTQETQY
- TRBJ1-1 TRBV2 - ASSGDRGTEAF
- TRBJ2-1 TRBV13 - ASSSGSSVEGQF
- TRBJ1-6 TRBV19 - ASSMITAYNSPLH
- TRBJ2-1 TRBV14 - ASSQEAASNEQF
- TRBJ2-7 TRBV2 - ASSEARAVPEQY
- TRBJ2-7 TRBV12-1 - ASSPNPTSGRVYEQY
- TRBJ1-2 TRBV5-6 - ASRGVTEYGYT
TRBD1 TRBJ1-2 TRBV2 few ASRDRGEHHYGYT
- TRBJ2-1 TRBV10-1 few ASSESQRGEQF
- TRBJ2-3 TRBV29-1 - SVREDTQY
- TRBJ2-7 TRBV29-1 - SVEIIWGRQGGEQY
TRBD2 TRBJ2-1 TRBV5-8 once ASSPPLGAGGNNEQF
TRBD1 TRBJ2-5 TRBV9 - ASSPRGTGWETQY
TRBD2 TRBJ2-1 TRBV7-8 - ASSPQTSGRDEQF
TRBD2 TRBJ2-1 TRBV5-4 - ASSFRRENLYNEQF